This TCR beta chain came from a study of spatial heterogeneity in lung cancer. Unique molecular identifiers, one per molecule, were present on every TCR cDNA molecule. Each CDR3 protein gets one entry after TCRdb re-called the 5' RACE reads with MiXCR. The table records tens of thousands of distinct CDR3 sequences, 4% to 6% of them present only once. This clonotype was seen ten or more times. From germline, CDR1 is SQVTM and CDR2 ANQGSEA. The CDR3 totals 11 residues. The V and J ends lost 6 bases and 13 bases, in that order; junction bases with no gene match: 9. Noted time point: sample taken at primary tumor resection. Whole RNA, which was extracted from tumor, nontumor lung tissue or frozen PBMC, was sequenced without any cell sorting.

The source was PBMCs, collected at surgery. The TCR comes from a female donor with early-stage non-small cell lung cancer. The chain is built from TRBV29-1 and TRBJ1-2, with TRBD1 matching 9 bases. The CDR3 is CSVGRGQGITF. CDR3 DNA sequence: TGCAGCGTGGGCCGGGGACAGGGCATCACCTTC.